Shown below are 12 T cell receptor beta chains from a single sample sequenced in a study of regulatory T cells in long-lasting Graves disease. Time point meaning: newly diagnosed GD, antithyroid drugs for less than 3 months. After RNA was extracted from PBMCs, the TCR library was made from it. Researchers made TCR beta libraries by using iRepertoire HTBI primers and running Arm-PCR on CDR3 regions. TCRdb reprocessed the multiplex PCR reads with MiXCR, giving one entry per CDR3 protein. The sample holds 620,000 or so distinct CDR3 sequences; roughly 15% are singletons and the top ten take more than 15%. These same records also appear under a second study, on T cells in Graves' hyperthyroidism and ophthalmopathy.

Material: peripheral blood mononuclear cells (PBMCs), obtained at new diagnosis, from a patient treated with antithyroid drugs. These receptor sequences come from a woman between 25 and 40 years old with Graves disease.

This clonotype has at least ten counts. The CDR3 DNA follows: TGTGCCAGCAGGGGAGCGGGACTAGCCAAAAACATTCAGTACTTC. This codes for CASRGAGLAKNIQYF. The J gene is TRBJ2-4, the V gene TRBV28; 7 bases agree with TRBD2. Trimming removed 6 bases from V and 0 bases from J; junction bases left unmatched: 5. The CDR3 loop spans 15 amino acids. Looked up from germline, CDR1 is MDHEN and CDR2 is SYDVKM.

The J gene is TRBJ2-3, the V gene TRBV19; D may be TRBD2 (5 bases). Germline V CDR1 and CDR2: LNHDA, SQIVND (reference sequence). The CDR3 covers 15 residues. Trimming removed 5 bases from V and 4 bases from J, with 16 bases in between. The CDR3 DNA sequence: TGTGCCAGTAGTGTAGGATTGCGGGTCTCAGATACGCAGTATTTT. Encoded protein: CASSVGLRVSDTQYF. The whole variable domain, filled in from reference TRBV19 and TRBJ2-3, reads DGGITQSPKYLFRKEGQNVTLSCEQNLNHDAMYWYRQDPGQGLRLIYYSQIVNDFQKGDIAEGYSVSREKKESFPLTVTSAQKNPTAFYLCASSVGLRVSDTQYFGPGTRLTVL.

In its sample, this clonotype was seen many times. The genes are TRBV6-9 and TRBJ1-2; 8 bases map to TRBD1. This CDR3 comprises 14 residues. With V trimmed by 3 bases and J by 8 bases, 8 bases remained unmatched. Per the germline V gene, CDR1 is MNHGY and CDR2 is SVAAGI. The CDR3 reads CASSYSSGGRGYTF. The CDR3 DNA is TGTGCCAGCAGTTACAGCTCAGGGGGCAGGGGCTACACCTTC.

The rearrangement uses TRBV24-1 and TRBJ2-3, with TRBD2 identical over 11 bases. Germline CDR1 KGHDR, CDR2 SFDVKD. This CDR3 comprises 17 residues. V lost 4 bases to trimming and J lost 5 bases; unmatched junction nucleotides: 10. The chain's CDR3 is CATSEELAGAWEDTQYF. In nucleotides, the CDR3 is TGTGCCACCAGTGAGGAACTAGCGGGAGCTTGGGAAGATACGCAGTATTTT.

The chain links TRBV20-1 to TRBJ2-1, with 13 bases matching TRBD2. The junction had 14 bases not matched to a gene; V was cut back by 3 bases and J by 0 bases. The CDR3 sequence is 20 residues long. Germline CDR1 DFQATT, CDR2 SNEGSKA (reference sequence). The chain's CDR3 is CSASNPGLAGKGSSYNEQFF. The CDR3 DNA reads TGCAGTGCTAGTAATCCGGGACTAGCGGGAAAGGGGAGCTCCTACAATGAGCAGTTCTTC.

This clonotype was seen ten or more times. The chain employs TRBV20-1 and TRBJ2-1, with D possibly TRBD1 on 5 matching bases. CDR1 DFQATT and CDR2 SNEGSKA come from the germline V gene (reference sequence). V was cut by 6 bases and J by 0 bases, with 12 bases left in between. The CDR3 is made up of 14 amino acids. CDR3 protein: CSAQVGASYNEQFF. The CDR3 nucleotides read TGCAGTGCCCAGGTTGGGGCCTCCTACAATGAGCAGTTCTTC.

Only a few counts were recorded for this clonotype. This chain connects TRBV19 to TRBJ1-1; D not certain. There are 13 residues in the CDR3. Germline assignment: CDR1 LNHDA and CDR2 SQIVND (reference sequence). Between the trimmed V and J ends, which lost 7 bases and 3 bases, there was a span of 12 bases. The CDR3 DNA reads TGTGCCAGTAACGGTTACCCGGACACTGAAGCTTTCTTT. Translation: CASNGYPDTEAFF.

This rearrangement joins TRBV20-1 to TRBJ2-1, with 7 bases that match TRBD1. Germline lookup yields CDR1 DFQATT and CDR2 SNEGSKA (reference sequence). The CDR3 sequence is 14 residues long. Losses at the gene ends were 3 bases for V and 3 bases for J; bases not matched to a gene: 5. CDR3 DNA sequence: TGCAGTGCTAGTAGGACAGGCTTCTACAATGAGCAGTTCTTC. This codes for CSASRTGFYNEQFF.

This clonotype was counted at least ten times. The CDR3 bases are TGCAGCGTTGGGTTCGGGGGTCGGGGGACTGAAGCTTTCTTT. Protein product: CSVGFGGRGTEAFF. The gene calls are TRBV29-1 and TRBJ1-1; the D gene is possibly TRBD1 (5 bases). Trimming left V 4 bases short and J 5 bases short, with 17 bases between. This CDR3 comprises 14 residues. The germline CDR1 and CDR2 sequences are SQVTM and ANQGSEA.

This clonotype was seen repeatedly, ten times or more. V and J are TRBV6-2 or TRBV6-3 and TRBJ1-2, with 8 bases aligning to TRBD1. The V gene end was trimmed by 4 bases and the J gene end by 2 bases; junction bases not matched to a gene: 6. Germline V gives CDR1 MNHEY, CDR2 SVGEGT. This CDR3 has 15 amino acids. CDR3 bases: TGTGCCAGCAGTTGGCAGGGGGCGCTGAACTATGGCTACACCTTC. Protein sequence: CASSWQGALNYGYTF.

The gene calls are TRBV30 and TRBJ1-5; 10 bases match TRBD1. Germline V gives CDR1 GTSNPN, CDR2 SVGIG (reference sequence). V lost 3 bases, J lost 0 bases, and 5 bases stayed unmatched. The CDR3 runs to 16 residues. Here the CDR3 reads CAWRDRGYDSNQPQHF. As DNA, the CDR3 is TGTGCCTGGAGGGACAGGGGGTACGATAGCAATCAGCCCCAGCATTTT.

The chain joins TRBV7-8 to TRBJ1-6, with D unresolved. Per the germline V gene, CDR1 is SGHVS and CDR2 is FQNEAQ. Trimming pared 0 bases from V and 6 bases from J, leaving 15 bases between. CDR3 size: 17 residues. The CDR3, as DNA: TGTGCCAGCAGCTTAGCAGGGTTCGCGAACCGTAATTCACCCCTCCACTTT. Amino acid sequence: CASSLAGFANRNSPLHF. The full variable domain, its missing parts supplied by reference TRBV7-8 and TRBJ1-6, is GAGVSQSPRYKVAKRGQDVALRCDPISGHVSLFWYQQALGQGPEFLTYFQNEAQLDKSGLPSDRFFAERPEGSVSTLKIQRTQQEDSAVYLCASSLAGFANRNSPLHFGNGTRLTVT.